Below are 29 T cell receptor beta chains sequenced from a single sample in a study of beta chain features in type 1 diabetes. Of the isolated RNA, all was reverse transcribed, and so the sequenced material was expressed TCRB transcripts. The data were produced by immunoSEQ multiplex PCR, yet TCRdb's version contains in-frame clones alone and is incomplete. The table includes hundreds of thousands of clones, approximately 28% detected once. The sequenced sample was naive CD4+ T cells from blood. Receptors originate from a man aged 18 to 30 in good health.

The V call is TRBV5-6, the J call TRBJ1-1, with D maybe TRBD1 (5 bases). The CDR3 extends over 15 amino acids. Trimming left V 4 bases short and J 4 bases short, with 17 bases between. Germline V CDR1 and CDR2: SGHDT, YYEEEE. CDR3 DNA: TGTGCCAGCAGCCCGGCCGGGGCCCCGAGCACTGAAGCTTTCTTT. It translates to CASSPAGAPSTEAFF.

The genes are TRBV5-6 and TRBJ2-7; tentative D call: TRBD2 (5 bases). CDR3 length: 13 residues. Germline V gene lookup returns CDR1 SGHDT and CDR2 YYEEEE. V was pared by 1 base and J by 2 bases, with 7 bases between. CDR3 in DNA: TGTGCCAGCAGCTTGCCGGGGACCTACGAGCAGTACTTC. Encoded protein: CASSLPGTYEQYF.

This chain joins TRBV14 and TRBJ2-7, with TRBD2 identical over 9 bases. The CDR3 totals 16 residues. Germline loops: CDR1 SGHDN, CDR2 FVKESK. J was trimmed by 2 bases and V by 1 base; bases with no gene match: 6. The CDR3 DNA sequence: TGTGCCAGCAGCCAAGTCGGCGGGAGGGCCGCCTACGAGCAGTACTTC. This codes for CASSQVGGRAAYEQYF.

Details on this clone: This clone may be a read error of a much larger clone one base away. CDR3 region: CASTFYNEQFF. DNA of the CDR3: TGTGCCAGCACCTTCTACAATGAGCAGTTCTTC. This chain links TRBV6-5 with TRBJ2-1, with D unclear. The CDR3 loop spans 11 amino acids. Deletions cut 7 bases from V and 3 bases from J, with 4 bases between. Germline CDR1 and CDR2: MNHEY and SVGAGI.

The genes are TRBV5-1 and TRBJ2-7; no firm D call. Germline lookup yields CDR1 SGHRS and CDR2 YFSETQ. This CDR3 has 14 residues. V was trimmed by 0 bases and J by 1 base, leaving 8 bases between them. The CDR3 spells CASSLVDTSYEQYF. Here the CDR3 DNA reads TGCGCCAGCAGCTTGGTCGACACGTCCTACGAGCAGTACTTC.

The J gene is TRBJ2-3, the V gene TRBV5-4; 8 nucleotides agree with TRBD1. Germline V gene data show CDR1 as SGHNT and CDR2 as YYREEE (reference sequence). With 3 bases clipped from V and 2 bases from J, the junction kept 11 bases outside the gene matches. The CDR3 spans 17 residues. The CDR3 region has the DNA TGTGCCAGCAGCTCGAATCTTGGGGACAGGTACACAGATACGCAGTATTTT. Protein: CASSSNLGDRYTDTQYF.

The CDR3 DNA reads as TGTGCCAGCAGTCCATCCGCGGGCGGACTCTACGAGCAGTACTTC. Residues: CASSPSAGGLYEQYF. V gene TRBV27 combines with J gene TRBJ2-7; perhaps TRBD2 as D (5 bases). This CDR3 spans 15 amino acids. V lost 5 bases and J 3 bases, leaving 17 bases between the germline ends. CDR1 is MNHEY and CDR2 is SMNVEV in the germline V gene (reference sequence).

This clone was counted only a few times. The chain is built from TRBV9 and TRBJ2-7; D remains ambiguous. V was pared by 4 bases and J by 2 bases, with 13 bases between. This CDR3 spans 14 amino acids. CDR1 is SGDLS, CDR2 YYNGEE, per germline. CDR3 sequence (DNA): TGTGCCAGCAGCCTACGGACCGAGCCCTACGAGCAGTACTTC. Translated, it gives CASSLRTEPYEQYF. Filled out from reference TRBV9 and TRBJ2-7, the complete variable domain reads DSGVTQTPKHLITATGQRVTLRCSPRSGDLSVYWYQQSLDQGLQFLIQYYNGEERAKGNILERFSAQQFPDLHSELNLSSLELGDSALYFCASSLRTEPYEQYFGPGTRLTVT.

This clone was detected a few times. V usage is TRBV4-1 and J usage is TRBJ2-7, with a possible D match to TRBD1 (5 bases). V was shortened by 4 bases and J by 3 bases, with 19 bases between the two germline ends. CDR1 is MGHRA, CDR2 YSYEKL, per germline. CDR3 size: 16 residues. CDR3 nucleotides: TGCGCCAGCAGCCCAGGGCGCGGACAAGCTCGCTACGAGCAGTACTTC. It yields the protein CASSPGRGQARYEQYF.

The V call is TRBV4-2, the J call TRBJ2-2, with 7 bases fitting TRBD2. The CDR3 consists of 17 residues. Trimming removed 0 bases from V and 8 bases from J; junction bases left unmatched: 12. The germline V gene has CDR1 LGHNA and CDR2 YNFKEQ. CDR3 sequence reads: CASSQDEWAGVMGELFF. The CDR3 DNA follows: TGTGCCAGCAGCCAAGATGAATGGGCGGGAGTGATGGGGGAGCTGTTTTTT.

This CDR3 is CSVEPWLRDEQFF. In nucleotides, the CDR3 is TGCAGCGTAGAACCGTGGCTGAGGGATGAGCAGTTCTTC. J is TRBJ2-1 and V is TRBV29-1, with TRBD2 as a possible D gene (5 bases). The CDR3 has 13 amino acids. In germline, CDR1 is SQVTM, CDR2 ANQGSEA. Trimming left V 6 bases short and J 8 bases short, with 17 bases between.

V gene TRBV4-2 combines with J gene TRBJ2-7; D is possibly TRBD1 or TRBD2 (5 bases each). The CDR3 spans 17 residues. V lost 4 bases and J 0 bases, leaving 19 bases between the germline ends. Germline CDR1 and CDR2: LGHNA and YNFKEQ. CDR3 bases: TGTGCCAGCAGCCGCAGAGTGGGGACCGAAAGCTCCTACGAGCAGTACTTC. This gives the protein CASSRRVGTESSYEQYF.

This clone was observed a few times. V and J are TRBV29-1 and TRBJ1-3, with D unresolved. Trimming removed 7 bases from V and 0 bases from J, with 7 bases in between. Germline V gives CDR1 SQVTM, CDR2 ANQGSEA. The CDR3 spans 12 residues. The CDR3 here is CSAEDSGNTIYF. For the CDR3, the DNA is TGCAGCGCCGAGGACTCTGGAAACACCATATATTTT. Filled out from reference TRBV29-1 and TRBJ1-3, the complete variable domain reads SAVISQKPSRDICQRGTSLTIQCQVDSQVTMMFWYRQQPGQSLTLIATANQGSEATYESGFVIDKFPISRPNLTFSTLTVSNMSPEDSSIYLCSAEDSGNTIYFGEGSWLTVV.

This clone was seen a few times. The DNA of the CDR3 is TGTGCCAGCAGCTCACTAGCGGGAGTTTCAGATACGCAGTATTTT. Translation: CASSSLAGVSDTQYF. The chain combines TRBV7-2 with TRBJ2-3; 11 positions agree with TRBD2. The CDR3 has 15 amino acids. The V gene end was trimmed by 4 bases and the J gene end by 4 bases; junction bases not matched to a gene: 4. Germline CDR1 and CDR2: SGHTA and FQGNSA.

The chain recombines TRBV7-2 with TRBJ2-1; TRBD2 aligns across 8 bases. The CDR3 is 15 residues long. Germline CDR1 SGHTA, CDR2 FQGNSA. The V segment lost 5 bases and the J segment 8 bases; nucleotides outside the gene matches: 11. The CDR3 DNA reads as TGTGCCAGCAGCCTCGGGCGGGAGGCCCCCCATGAGCAGTTCTTC. Amino acid sequence: CASSLGREAPHEQFF.

The V and J genes are TRBV2 and TRBJ2-3; D unclear. Germline loops: CDR1 SNHLY, CDR2 FYNNEI. The CDR3 contains 14 residues. V lost 7 bases to trimming and J lost 0 bases, with 11 bases between them. CDR3: CASTRVGSTDTQYF. CDR3 nucleotide sequence: TGTGCCAGCACCCGGGTGGGAAGCACAGATACGCAGTATTTT.

The chain joins TRBV5-1 to TRBJ2-3, with D hard to call. CDR3 size: 14 residues. Germline-derived CDR1 and CDR2 are SGHRS and YFSETQ. V shed 2 bases and J shed 4 bases, with 11 bases lying between them. CDR3 DNA: TGCGCCAGCAGCTTAGCTAGTGTGTCAGATACGCAGTATTTT. Protein product: CASSLASVSDTQYF.

J is TRBJ2-1 and V is TRBV4-3, with TRBD1 as a possible D gene (5 bases). Trimming removed 0 bases from V and 4 bases from J, with 13 bases in between. The CDR3 contains 16 residues. CDR1 LGHNA and CDR2 YSLEER come from the germline V gene. CDR3: CASSQDRPGWYNEQFF. DNA of the CDR3: TGCGCCAGCAGCCAAGATCGTCCAGGGTGGTACAATGAGCAGTTCTTC.

A few counts support this clone. The V and J genes are TRBV9 and TRBJ2-1; the D is unclear. Trimming shortened V by 0 bases and J by 0 bases, and 10 bases separated the two germline ends. This CDR3 spans 16 amino acids. The germline CDR1 and CDR2 sequences are SGDLS and YYNGEE. In nucleotides, the CDR3 is TGTGCCAGCAGCGTAGGAAACCCCAGCTCCTACAATGAGCAGTTCTTC. Amino acids: CASSVGNPSSYNEQFF.

This rearrangement joins TRBV13 to TRBJ2-7; D tentatively reads TRBD1 or TRBD2 (5 bases each). Germline assignment: CDR1 PRHDT and CDR2 FYEKMQ (reference sequence). This CDR3 has 14 residues. V gave up 6 bases and J gave up 2 bases, with 14 bases separating them. As DNA, the CDR3 is TGTGCCAGCAGTCACCGGGACGTTCCCTACGAGCAGTACTTC. It yields the protein CASSHRDVPYEQYF.

This clone was detected only a few times. J is TRBJ1-2 and V is TRBV29-1; TRBD1 matches at 7 bases. Germline V lookup: CDR1 SQVTM, CDR2 ANQGSEA. The junction had 5 bases not matched to a gene; V was cut back by 7 bases and J by 0 bases. The CDR3 totals 13 residues. The CDR3 region is CSGGQSANYGYTF. The DNA of the CDR3 is TGCAGCGGGGGACAGTCTGCTAACTATGGCTACACCTTC.

The chain carries TRBV7-2 and TRBJ2-5; TRBD2 might be the D (5 bases). Trimming took 5 bases from V and 0 from J, leaving 10 bases between them. Per germline, CDR1 SGHTA and CDR2 FQGNSA. CDR3 size: 14 residues. CDR3 in DNA: TGTGCCAGCAGCATAGAGGGCAACCAAGAGACCCAGTACTTC. Protein sequence: CASSIEGNQETQYF. The full variable domain, completed using reference TRBV7-2 and TRBJ2-5, is GAGVSQSPSNKVTEKGKDVELRCDPISGHTALYWYRQSLGQGLEFLIYFQGNSAPDKSGLPSDRFSAERTGGSVSTLTIQRTQQEDSAVYLCASSIEGNQETQYFGPGTRLLVL.

The gene calls are TRBV19 and TRBJ2-5; D might be TRBD1 (5 bases). CDR1 is LNHDA and CDR2 is SQIVND in the germline V gene (reference sequence). The CDR3 has 13 amino acids. The ends were cut back, 4 bases at V and 5 bases at J, with 11 bases in the middle. In DNA form, the CDR3 reads TGTGCCAGTAGTAACAGGAGATTGGAGACCCAGTACTTC. This codes for CASSNRRLETQYF.

The chain is built from TRBV15 and TRBJ1-1; no definite D call. The CDR3 consists of 14 residues. The V gene's germline CDR1 is LNHNV and CDR2 YYDKDF (reference sequence). The V end lost 0 bases, the J end lost 3 bases, and 8 bases lay between the germline ends. Here the CDR3 DNA reads TGTGCCACCAGCAGAGATGTGAAGGACACTGAAGCTTTCTTT. Translated, it gives CATSRDVKDTEAFF.

This clone showed up just a few times. This sequence joins TRBV4-3 and TRBJ2-5, with 9 bases aligning to TRBD2. With V trimmed by 2 bases and J by 2 bases, 3 bases remained unmatched. Germline V gene lookup returns CDR1 LGHNA and CDR2 YSLEER. The CDR3 contains 15 residues. The CDR3 DNA follows: TGCGCCAGCAGCCAAAACCTAGCGGGGCAAGAGACCCAGTACTTC. It is translated as CASSQNLAGQETQYF.

This clone appeared once. The genes are TRBV29-1 and TRBJ2-1; 7 bases are shared with TRBD2. CDR1 is SQVTM and CDR2 is ANQGSEA in the germline V gene. The CDR3 totals 13 residues. V gave up 4 bases and J gave up 6 bases; unmatched junction bases: 6. The CDR3 spells CSVVAGGGNEQFF. The CDR3 nucleotides read TGCAGCGTTGTAGCGGGTGGAGGCAATGAGCAGTTCTTC.

The gene calls are TRBV30 and TRBJ1-4, with no clear D. Germline loops: CDR1 GTSNPN, CDR2 SVGIG (reference sequence). The CDR3 spans 15 residues. Trimming pared 3 bases from V and 6 bases from J, leaving 17 bases between. The CDR3: CAWSRTRELHEKLFF. As DNA, the CDR3 is TGTGCCTGGAGCCGCACAAGAGAGTTACATGAAAAACTGTTTTTT.

V usage is TRBV7-9 and J usage is TRBJ1-5; D remains unclear. V gave up 1 base and J gave up 6 bases, with 7 bases separating them. Germline V gene lookup returns CDR1 SEHNR and CDR2 FQNEAQ (reference sequence). The CDR3 has 13 residues. The CDR3 DNA follows: TGTGCCAGCAGCTTAGGTACAGCTCAGCCCCAGCATTTT. Amino acids: CASSLGTAQPQHF.

The chain has TRBV18 and TRBJ2-3; D remains unclear. V dropped 3 bases and J dropped 4 bases, with 11 bases sitting between them. The CDR3 contains 14 residues. From germline, CDR1 is KGHSH and CDR2 LQKENI. The CDR3 DNA reads as TGTGCCAGCTCACCCGCGGCCGTTCCAGATACGCAGTATTTT. Its protein product is CASSPAAVPDTQYF. Using reference TRBV18 and TRBJ2-3 for the parts outside the CDR3, the full variable domain is NAGVMQNPRHLVRRRGQEARLRCSPMKGHSHVYWYRQLPEEGLKFMVYLQKENIIDESGMPKERFSAEFPKEGPSILRIQQVVRGDSAAYFCASSPAAVPDTQYFGPGTRLTVL.